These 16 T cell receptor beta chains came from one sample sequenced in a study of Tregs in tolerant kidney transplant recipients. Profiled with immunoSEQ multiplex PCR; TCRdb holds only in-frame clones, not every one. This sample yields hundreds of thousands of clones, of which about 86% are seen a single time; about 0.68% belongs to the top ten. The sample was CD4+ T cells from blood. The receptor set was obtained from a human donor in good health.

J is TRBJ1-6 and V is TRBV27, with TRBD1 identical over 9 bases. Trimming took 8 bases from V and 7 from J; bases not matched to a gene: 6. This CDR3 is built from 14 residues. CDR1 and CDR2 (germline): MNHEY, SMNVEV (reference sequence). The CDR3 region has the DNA TGTGCCAGCCGTCCGGGACAGGGAAATTCACCCCTCCACTTT. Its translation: CASRPGQGNSPLHF.

CDR3: CASSLGGLREDSPLHF. In DNA form, the CDR3 reads TGTGCCAGCAGCTTGGGGGGCCTACGGGAGGATTCACCCCTCCACTTT. This chain links TRBV5-6 with TRBJ1-6; possible D gene TRBD1, 5 bases. In germline, CDR1 is SGHDT, CDR2 YYEEEE. There are 16 residues in the CDR3. V was shortened by 0 bases and J by 8 bases, with 15 bases between the two germline ends.

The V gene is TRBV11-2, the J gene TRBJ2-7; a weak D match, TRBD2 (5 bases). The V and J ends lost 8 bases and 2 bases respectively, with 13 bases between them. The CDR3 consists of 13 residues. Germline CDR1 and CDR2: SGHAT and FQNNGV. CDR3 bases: TGTGCCAGCCCGGCGGGCAGGCCCTACGAGCAGTACTTC. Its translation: CASPAGRPYEQYF.

The CDR3 is CASSPGLARSSYNEQFF. The CDR3 region has the DNA TGCGCCAGCAGCCCGGGACTAGCTCGGAGCTCCTACAATGAGCAGTTCTTC. The chain has TRBV4-1 and TRBJ2-1; TRBD2 matches at 9 bases. The germline CDR1 and CDR2 sequences are MGHRA and YSYEKL. Trimming cost V 4 bases and J 0 bases; bases outside gene matches: 7. The CDR3 covers 17 residues.

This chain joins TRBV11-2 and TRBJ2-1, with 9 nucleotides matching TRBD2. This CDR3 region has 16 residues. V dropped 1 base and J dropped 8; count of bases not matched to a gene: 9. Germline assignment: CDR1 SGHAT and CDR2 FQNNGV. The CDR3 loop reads CASSLAFAGGPDEQFF. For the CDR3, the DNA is TGTGCCAGCAGCTTAGCGTTCGCGGGGGGGCCTGATGAGCAGTTCTTC.

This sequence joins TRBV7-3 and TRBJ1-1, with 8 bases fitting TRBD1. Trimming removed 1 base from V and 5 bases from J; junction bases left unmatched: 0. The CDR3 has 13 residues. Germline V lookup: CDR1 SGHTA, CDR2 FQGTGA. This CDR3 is CASSLRQGTEAFF. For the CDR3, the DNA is TGTGCCAGCAGCTTAAGACAGGGGACTGAAGCTTTCTTT.

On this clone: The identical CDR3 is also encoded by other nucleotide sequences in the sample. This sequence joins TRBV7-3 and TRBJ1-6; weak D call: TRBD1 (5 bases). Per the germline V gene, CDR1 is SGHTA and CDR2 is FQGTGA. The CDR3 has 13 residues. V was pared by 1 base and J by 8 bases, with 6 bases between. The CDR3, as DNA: TGTGCCAGCAGCTTAAAAGGGGATTCACCCCTCCACTTT. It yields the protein CASSLKGDSPLHF.

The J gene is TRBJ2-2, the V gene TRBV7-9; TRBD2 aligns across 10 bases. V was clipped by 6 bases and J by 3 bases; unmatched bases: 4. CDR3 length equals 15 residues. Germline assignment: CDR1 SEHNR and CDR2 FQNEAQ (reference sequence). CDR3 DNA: TGTGCCAGCAGTCGGACTAGCGGCTACACCGGGGAGCTGTTTTTT. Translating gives CASSRTSGYTGELFF. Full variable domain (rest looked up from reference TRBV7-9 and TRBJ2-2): DTGVSQNPRHKITKRGQNVTFRCDPISEHNRLYWYRQTLGQGPEFLTYFQNEAQLEKSRLLSDRFSAERPKGSFSTLEIQRTEQGDSAMYLCASSRTSGYTGELFFGEGSRLTVL.

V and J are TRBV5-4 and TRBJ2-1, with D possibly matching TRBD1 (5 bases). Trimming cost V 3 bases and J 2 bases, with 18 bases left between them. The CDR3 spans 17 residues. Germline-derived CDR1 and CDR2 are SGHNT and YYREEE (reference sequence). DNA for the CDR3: TGTGCCAGCAGCTCCCTCGCCGACAGAGTAACCTACAATGAGCAGTTCTTC. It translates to CASSSLADRVTYNEQFF. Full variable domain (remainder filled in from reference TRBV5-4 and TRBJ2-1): ETGVTQSPTHLIKTRGQQVTLRCSSQSGHNTVSWYQQALGQGPQFIFQYYREEENGRGNFPPRFSGLQFPNYSSELNVNALELDDSALYLCASSSLADRVTYNEQFFGPGTRLTVL.

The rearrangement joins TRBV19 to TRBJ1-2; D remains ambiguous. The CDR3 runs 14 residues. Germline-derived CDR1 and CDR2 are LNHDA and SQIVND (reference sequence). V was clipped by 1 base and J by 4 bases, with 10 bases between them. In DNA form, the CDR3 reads TGTGCCAGTAGTATAGTGCGCGGGTCCTATGGCTACACCTTC. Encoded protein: CASSIVRGSYGYTF.

This CDR3 is CASSRTGLRGANVLTF. CDR3 nucleotides: TGTGCCAGCAGCCGGACAGGGTTAAGAGGGGCCAACGTCCTGACTTTC. The J gene is TRBJ2-6, the V gene TRBV27; 8 bases fit TRBD1. Germline CDR1 and CDR2: MNHEY and SMNVEV (reference sequence). V lost 6 bases to trimming and J lost 4 bases; unmatched junction nucleotides: 8. This CDR3 spans 16 amino acids. Drawing the rest from reference TRBV27 and TRBJ2-6, the complete variable domain is EAQVTQNPRYLITVTGKKLTVTCSQNMNHEYMSWYRQDPGLGLRQIYYSMNVEVTDKGDVPEGYKVSRKEKRNFPLILESPSPNQTSLYFCASSRTGLRGANVLTFGAGSRLTVL.

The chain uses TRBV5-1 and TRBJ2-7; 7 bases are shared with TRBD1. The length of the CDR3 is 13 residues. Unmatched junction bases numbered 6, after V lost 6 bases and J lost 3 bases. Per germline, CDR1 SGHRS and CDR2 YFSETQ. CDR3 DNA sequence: TGCGCCAGCACCCGGGACAGAGACTACGAGCAGTACTTC. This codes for CASTRDRDYEQYF.

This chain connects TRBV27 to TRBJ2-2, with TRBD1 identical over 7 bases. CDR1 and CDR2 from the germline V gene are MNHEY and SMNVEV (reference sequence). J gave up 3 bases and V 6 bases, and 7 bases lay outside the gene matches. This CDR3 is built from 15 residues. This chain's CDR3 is CASRRDRQYTGELFF. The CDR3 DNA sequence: TGTGCCAGCAGGAGGGACAGACAGTACACCGGGGAGCTGTTTTTT.

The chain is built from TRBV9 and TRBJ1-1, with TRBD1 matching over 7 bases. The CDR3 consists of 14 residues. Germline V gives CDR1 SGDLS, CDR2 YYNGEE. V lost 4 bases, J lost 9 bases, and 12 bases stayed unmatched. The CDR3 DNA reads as TGTGCCAGCAGCCCTGGACAGGTCGGACAGCAAGCTTTCTTT. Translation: CASSPGQVGQQAFF.

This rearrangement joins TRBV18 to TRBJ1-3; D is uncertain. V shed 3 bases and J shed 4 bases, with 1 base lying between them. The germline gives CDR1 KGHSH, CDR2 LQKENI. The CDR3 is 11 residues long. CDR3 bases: TGTGCCAGCTCACCCGGAAACACCATATATTTT. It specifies CASSPGNTIYF.

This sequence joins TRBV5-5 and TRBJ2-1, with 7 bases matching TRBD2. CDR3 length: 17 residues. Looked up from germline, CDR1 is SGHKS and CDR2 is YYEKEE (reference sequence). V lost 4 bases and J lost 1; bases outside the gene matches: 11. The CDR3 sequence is CASSLAGGSLSYNEQFF. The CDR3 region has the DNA TGTGCCAGCAGCCTAGCTGGCGGGAGTCTATCCTACAATGAGCAGTTCTTC.